These 29 T cell receptor beta chains came from one sample sequenced in a study of T cell responses to AZD1222 COVID-19 vaccine. Some clones are missing from TCRdb's copy, which holds only in-frame ones; the method was immunoSEQ multiplex PCR. The table has more than 110,000 clones, 90% seen once. The sequencing used peripheral blood, collected on day 0 of AZD1222 vaccination. These receptors came from an adult in good health.

The V gene is TRBV11-3, the J gene TRBJ1-6, with TRBD1 as a possible D gene (6 bases). Trimming removed 4 bases at V and 7 bases at J, with 17 bases between. Germline loops: CDR1 SGHNT, CDR2 YENEEA. The CDR3 runs to 16 residues. This CDR3 reads CASSSFNRALNSPLHF. The CDR3 nucleotides are TGTGCCAGCAGCTCGTTCAACAGGGCTTTAAATTCACCCCTCCACTTT.

The sample holds a few counts of this clone. The gene calls are TRBV6-5 and TRBJ1-2; D is unclear. V lost 4 bases to trimming and J lost 3 bases, with 12 bases between them. Germline CDR1 is MNHEY and CDR2 is SVGAGI. The CDR3 covers 14 residues. This CDR3 reads CASSFGPSYYGYTF. The CDR3, as DNA: TGTGCCAGCAGTTTCGGGCCGTCCTACTATGGCTACACCTTC.

The chain is built from TRBV19 and TRBJ1-5; D might be TRBD1 (6 bases). This CDR3 contains 13 residues. Germline lookup yields CDR1 LNHDA and CDR2 SQIVND (reference sequence). V was clipped by 7 bases and J by 4 bases, with 11 bases between them. Here the CDR3 reads CASTRTDNQPQHF. CDR3 sequence (DNA): TGTGCCAGTACCCGGACAGATAATCAGCCCCAGCATTTT.

This sequence joins TRBV6-2 or TRBV6-3 and TRBJ2-3; D is perhaps TRBD1 or TRBD2 (5 bases each). This CDR3 has 14 residues. The germline V gene has CDR1 MNHEY and CDR2 SVGEGT. Trimming took off 5 bases at V and 5 bases at J, with 14 bases between the two ends. The DNA for the CDR3 is TGTGCCAGCAGTCCCGGGACCCTGCGAGATACGCAGTATTTT. It yields the protein CASSPGTLRDTQYF.

This chain uses TRBV19 with TRBJ2-3; 11 nucleotides line up with TRBD2. This CDR3 is 18 amino acids long. After removal of 7 bases from V and 2 bases from J, the junction contained 14 bases not matched to a gene. CDR1 LNHDA and CDR2 SQIVND come from the germline V gene (reference sequence). CDR3 coding DNA: TGTGCCAGTACCAATACCGCATCGACTAGCGGGGTCACAGATACGCAGTATTTT. It yields the protein CASTNTASTSGVTDTQYF.

The rearrangement joins TRBV27 to TRBJ2-7, with TRBD1 matching 7 bases. This CDR3 comprises 15 residues. V was clipped by 8 bases and J by 3 bases; unmatched bases: 13. In germline, CDR1 is MNHEY, CDR2 SMNVEV (reference sequence). CDR3 nucleotide sequence: TGTGCCAGCCGACCCCCGGGACAGACCAACTACGAGCAGTACTTC. It specifies CASRPPGQTNYEQYF.

The chain recombines TRBV10-3 with TRBJ1-2; D is undetermined. This CDR3 contains 16 residues. V was trimmed by 3 bases and J by 4 bases, leaving 18 bases between them. Germline-derived CDR1 and CDR2 are ENHRY and SYGVKD. CDR3 protein: CAISESNQQRSYGYTF. CDR3 sequence (DNA): TGTGCCATCAGTGAATCGAATCAACAGAGATCCTATGGCTACACCTTC.

The chain couples TRBV19 to TRBJ2-7; 7 bases line up with TRBD2. With V trimmed by 5 bases and J by 0 bases, 4 bases remained unmatched. CDR3 length: 14 residues. Looked up from germline, CDR1 is LNHDA and CDR2 is SQIVND (reference sequence). The CDR3 bases are TGTGCCAGTAGTCCCGCGGGAGACTCCTACGAGCAGTACTTC. This gives the protein CASSPAGDSYEQYF.

V gene TRBV7-2 combines with J gene TRBJ1-2; no clear D. The CDR3 totals 13 residues. Trimming left V 5 bases short and J 4 bases short, with 11 bases between. Germline V gene sequence: CDR1 SGHTA, CDR2 FQGNSA. DNA of the CDR3: TGTGCCAGCAGCCCCTCGGGATTCTATGGCTACACCTTC. Residues: CASSPSGFYGYTF. Looking up the rest from reference TRBV7-2 and TRBJ1-2 gives the full variable domain: GAGVSQSPSNKVTEKGKDVELRCDPISGHTALYWYRQSLGQGLEFLIYFQGNSAPDKSGLPSDRFSAERTGGSVSTLTIQRTQQEDSAVYLCASSPSGFYGYTFGSGTRLTVV.

The rearrangement uses TRBV7-8 and TRBJ1-6; 9 bases are a match to TRBD1. CDR3 length equals 16 residues. Germline lookup yields CDR1 SGHVS and CDR2 FQNEAQ. Losses at the gene ends were 5 bases for V and 9 bases for J; bases not matched to a gene: 11. DNA for the CDR3: TGTGCCAGCAGCCCAAGGGACAGGGAGGTAGTTTCACCCCTCCACTTT. It specifies CASSPRDREVVSPLHF. Filled out from reference TRBV7-8 and TRBJ1-6, the complete variable domain reads GAGVSQSPRYKVAKRGQDVALRCDPISGHVSLFWYQQALGQGPEFLTYFQNEAQLDKSGLPSDRFFAERPEGSVSTLKIQRTQQEDSAVYLCASSPRDREVVSPLHFGNGTRLTVT.

The chain employs TRBV13 and TRBJ2-3, with D uncertain. V was trimmed by 2 bases and J by 2 bases, leaving 8 bases between them. The CDR3 contains 14 residues. The germline V gene has CDR1 PRHDT and CDR2 FYEKMQ (reference sequence). The CDR3 region is CASSLSAVTDTQYF. Written as DNA, the CDR3 is TGTGCCAGCAGCTTAAGTGCGGTCACAGATACGCAGTATTTT.

This clone showed up just once. This CDR3 is CASSLETGPNTEAFF. As DNA, the CDR3 is TGCGCCAGCAGCTTGGAGACGGGCCCGAACACTGAAGCTTTCTTT. The chain uses TRBV5-1 and TRBJ1-1; D not resolved. This CDR3 spans 15 amino acids. Germline CDR1 is SGHRS and CDR2 is YFSETQ. V was trimmed by 0 bases and J by 1 base, leaving 10 bases between them.

The J gene is TRBJ1-1, the V gene TRBV7-2; the D is unclear. Germline V lookup: CDR1 SGHTA, CDR2 FQGNSA. Between the trimmed V and J ends, which lost 4 bases and 5 bases, there was a span of 8 bases. This CDR3 has 12 amino acids. The chain's CDR3 is CASSSGWTEAFF. The CDR3 DNA is TGTGCCAGCAGCTCCGGGTGGACTGAAGCTTTCTTT.

In its sample, this clone was seen once. The chain recombines TRBV30 with TRBJ1-4; maybe TRBD1 (5 bases). This CDR3 region has 16 residues. CDR1 is GTSNPN, CDR2 SVGIG, per germline (reference sequence). Trimming cost V 3 bases and J 0 bases, with 14 bases left between them. The CDR3 bases are TGTGCCTGGAGGAGGACCGGGGCTTCAACTAATGAAAAACTGTTTTTT. It yields the protein CAWRRTGASTNEKLFF. Using reference TRBV30 and TRBJ1-4 for the parts outside the CDR3, the full variable domain is SQTIHQWPATLVQPVGSPLSLECTVEGTSNPNLYWYRQAAGRGLQLLFYSVGIGQISSEVPQNLSASRPQDRQFILSSKKLLLSDSGFYLCAWRRTGASTNEKLFFGSGTQLSVL.

This clone has a handful of counts. CDR3 residues: CATSRVRGQGVDEQYF. In DNA form, the CDR3 reads TGTGCCACCAGCAGAGTCCGGGGACAGGGAGTCGATGAGCAGTACTTC. The rearrangement joins TRBV15 to TRBJ2-7; 9 positions agree with TRBD1. Trimming took 1 base from V and 7 from J; bases not matched to a gene: 11. This CDR3 has 16 amino acids. The germline V gene encodes CDR1 LNHNV and CDR2 YYDKDF (reference sequence).

The rearrangement uses TRBV6-5 and TRBJ2-1, with a weak D call TRBD2 (5 bases). Trimming cost V 2 bases and J 3 bases, with 5 bases left between them. Germline V gene lookup returns CDR1 MNHEY and CDR2 SVGAGI. The CDR3 spans 13 residues. The CDR3 bases are TGTGCCAGCAGTTACCGGGACTACAATGAGCAGTTCTTC. This sequence encodes CASSYRDYNEQFF.

The chain carries TRBV9 and TRBJ1-6; possible D gene TRBD1, 5 bases. V lost 4 bases to trimming and J lost 10 bases, with 21 bases between them. CDR3 length equals 16 residues. CDR1 SGDLS and CDR2 YYNGEE come from the germline V gene. The CDR3 DNA reads TGTGCCAGCAGCTCTAAGGACTCCGGGACGAGGTCACCCCTCCACTTT. This gives the protein CASSSKDSGTRSPLHF.

The genes are TRBV15 and TRBJ2-2; possibly TRBD1 for D (5 bases). The CDR3 is 15 residues long. With 8 bases removed from V and 3 bases from J, the gap between germline ends came to 16 bases. Germline lookup yields CDR1 LNHNV and CDR2 YYDKDF (reference sequence). As DNA, the CDR3 is TGTGCCACCGACTCAGCGACAGAATACACCGGGGAGCTGTTTTTT. As protein: CATDSATEYTGELFF. Combining the CDR3 with reference TRBV15 and TRBJ2-2 gives the whole variable domain DAMVIQNPRYQVTQFGKPVTLSCSQTLNHNVMYWYQQKSSQAPKLLFHYYDKDFNNEADTPDNFQSRRPNTSFCFLDIRSPGLGDTAMYLCATDSATEYTGELFFGEGSRLTVL.

The chain combines TRBV19 with TRBJ2-1; TRBD1 matches 7 bases. V shed 4 bases and J 5 bases; nucleotides not matched to a gene: 8. This CDR3 spans 15 amino acids. Germline V gene data show CDR1 as LNHDA and CDR2 as SQIVND (reference sequence). The CDR3 spells CASSTRGSGDNEQFF. The DNA of the CDR3 is TGTGCCAGTAGTACCAGGGGGTCGGGCGACAATGAGCAGTTCTTC.

This clone appeared a single time. At one of its ends the junction is not consistent with the germline gene, which may arise from a read error. The chain carries TRBV9 and TRBJ2-7; 11 positions agree with TRBD2. Germline CDR1 SGDLS, CDR2 YYNGEE. This CDR3 comprises 16 residues. CDR3 bases: TGTGCCAACAGCGTAGGCCTAGCGGGAGGTCTCTACGAGCAGTACTTC. Translated, it gives CANSVGLAGGLYEQYF.

V is TRBV11-2 and J is TRBJ2-2; possibly TRBD2 for D (5 bases). Germline V gives CDR1 SGHAT, CDR2 FQNNGV. V lost 1 base and J 4 bases, leaving 10 bases between the germline ends. The CDR3 runs 15 residues. The CDR3 protein is CASSLALEGTGELFF. The CDR3 DNA follows: TGTGCCAGCAGCTTAGCGTTAGAGGGCACCGGGGAGCTGTTTTTT.

V is TRBV2 and J is TRBJ2-5; D gene ambiguous. The CDR3 spans 11 residues. Germline CDR1 and CDR2: SNHLY and FYNNEI. V lost 4 bases to trimming and J lost 5 bases, with 5 bases between them. CDR3 sequence (DNA): TGTGCCAGCAGTGTCCTCGAGACCCAGTACTTC. This gives the protein CASSVLETQYF.

This chain links TRBV6-5 with TRBJ1-1; a weak D match, TRBD1 (5 bases). CDR1 and CDR2 (germline): MNHEY, SVGAGI. Trimming stripped 7 bases from V and 3 bases from J, with 9 bases between. The CDR3 is 12 residues long. The CDR3, as DNA: TGTGCCAGCAATCGAGGGGACACTGAAGCTTTCTTT. Translation gives CASNRGDTEAFF.

The chain carries TRBV27 and TRBJ2-3; no firm D call. The CDR3 extends over 13 amino acids. CDR1 is MNHEY and CDR2 is SMNVEV in the germline V gene (reference sequence). V was trimmed by 8 bases and J by 6 bases, leaving 15 bases between them. CDR3 in amino acids: CASLTSGADTQYF. DNA for the CDR3: TGTGCCAGCCTGACCTCAGGTGCGGATACGCAGTATTTT.

The rearrangement uses TRBV5-1 and TRBJ2-2; 7 nucleotides align to TRBD1. Germline V gene data show CDR1 as SGHRS and CDR2 as YFSETQ. The CDR3 consists of 15 residues. V lost 4 bases to trimming and J lost 4 bases; unmatched junction nucleotides: 7. The CDR3 spells CASSTDRLSTGELFF. The CDR3 bases are TGCGCCAGCAGCACGGACAGGTTGTCCACCGGGGAGCTGTTTTTT.

V usage is TRBV4-2 and J usage is TRBJ2-2; D is possibly TRBD1 (6 bases). Trimming took 7 bases from V and 5 from J, leaving 29 bases between them. The CDR3 spans 19 residues. Germline V gives CDR1 LGHNA, CDR2 YNFKEQ. The CDR3 DNA follows: TGTGCCAGCACCCCGCGGTCTTTTTGGGGGCTCGAGAAAACCGGGGAGCTGTTTTTT. Its protein product is CASTPRSFWGLEKTGELFF.

The V call is TRBV6-5, the J call TRBJ1-2, with 8 bases fitting TRBD1. V dropped 2 bases and J dropped 8; count of bases not matched to a gene: 4. CDR3 length: 13 residues. Germline V CDR1 and CDR2: MNHEY, SVGAGI. The CDR3 here is CASSYDRGKGYTF. CDR3 in DNA: TGTGCCAGCAGTTACGACAGGGGAAAAGGCTACACCTTC.

The rearrangement links TRBV29-1 to TRBJ1-1; 9 nucleotides agree with TRBD1. The germline V gene encodes CDR1 SQVTM and CDR2 ANQGSEA. This CDR3 has 12 residues. The trim removed 6 bases at V and 4 bases at J, leaving 3 bases unmatched. Written as DNA, the CDR3 is TGCAGCGTGGCGACAGGGGGCACTGAAGCTTTCTTT. It is translated as CSVATGGTEAFF.

The chain is built from TRBV14 and TRBJ1-2, with D possibly TRBD1 on 5 matching bases. V was cut by 1 base and J by 4 bases, with 7 bases left in between. From germline, CDR1 is SGHDN and CDR2 FVKESK. There are 13 residues in the CDR3. Here the CDR3 reads CASSQGQSYGYTF. For the CDR3, the DNA is TGTGCCAGCAGCCAAGGACAGAGCTATGGCTACACCTTC.